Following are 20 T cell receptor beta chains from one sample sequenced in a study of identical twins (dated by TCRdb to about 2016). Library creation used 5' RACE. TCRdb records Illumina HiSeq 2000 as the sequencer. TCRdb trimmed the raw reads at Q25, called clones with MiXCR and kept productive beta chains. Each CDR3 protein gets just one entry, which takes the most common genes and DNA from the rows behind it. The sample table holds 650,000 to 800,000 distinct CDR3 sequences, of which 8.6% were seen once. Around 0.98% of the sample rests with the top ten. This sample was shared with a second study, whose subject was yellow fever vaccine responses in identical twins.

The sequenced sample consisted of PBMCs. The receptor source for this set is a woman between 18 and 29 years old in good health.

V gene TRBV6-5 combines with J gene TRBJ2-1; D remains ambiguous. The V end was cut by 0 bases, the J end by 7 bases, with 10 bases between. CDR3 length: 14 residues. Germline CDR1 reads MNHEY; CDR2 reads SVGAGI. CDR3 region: CASSYSGVGNEQFF. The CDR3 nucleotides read TGTGCCAGCAGTTACTCCGGTGTGGGGAATGAGCAGTTCTTC.

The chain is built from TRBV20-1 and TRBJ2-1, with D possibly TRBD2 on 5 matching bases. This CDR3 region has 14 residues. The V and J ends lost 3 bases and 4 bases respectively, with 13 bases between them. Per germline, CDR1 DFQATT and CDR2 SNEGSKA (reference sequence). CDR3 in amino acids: CSARRGGPYNEQFF. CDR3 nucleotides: TGCAGTGCTAGGCGAGGCGGGCCTTACAATGAGCAGTTCTTC.

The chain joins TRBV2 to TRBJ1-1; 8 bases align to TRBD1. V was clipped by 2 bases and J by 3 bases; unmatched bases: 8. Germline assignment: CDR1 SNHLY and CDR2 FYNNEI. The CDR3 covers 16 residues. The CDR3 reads CASSEPGQGRDTEAFF. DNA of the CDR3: TGTGCCAGCAGTGAACCTGGACAGGGTAGGGACACTGAAGCTTTCTTT.

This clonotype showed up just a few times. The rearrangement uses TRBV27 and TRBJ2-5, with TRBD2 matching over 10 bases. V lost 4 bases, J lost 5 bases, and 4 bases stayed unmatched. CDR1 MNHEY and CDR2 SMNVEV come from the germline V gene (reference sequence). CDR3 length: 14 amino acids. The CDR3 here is CASSWGAGGETQYF. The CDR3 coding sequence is TGTGCCAGCAGTTGGGGAGCGGGGGGGGAGACCCAGTACTTC.

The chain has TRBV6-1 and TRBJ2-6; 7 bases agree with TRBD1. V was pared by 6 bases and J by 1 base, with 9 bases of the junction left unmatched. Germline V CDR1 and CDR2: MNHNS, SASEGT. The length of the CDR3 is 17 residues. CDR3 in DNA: TGTGCCAGCAGGAGGACAGGCGGCAATTCTGGGGCCAACGTCCTGACTTTC. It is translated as CASRRTGGNSGANVLTF.

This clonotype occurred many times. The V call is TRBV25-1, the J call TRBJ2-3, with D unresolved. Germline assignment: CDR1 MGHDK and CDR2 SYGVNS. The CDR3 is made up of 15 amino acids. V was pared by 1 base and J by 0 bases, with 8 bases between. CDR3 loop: CASSEWSESTDTQYF. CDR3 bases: TGTGCCAGCAGTGAATGGTCTGAAAGCACAGATACGCAGTATTTT.

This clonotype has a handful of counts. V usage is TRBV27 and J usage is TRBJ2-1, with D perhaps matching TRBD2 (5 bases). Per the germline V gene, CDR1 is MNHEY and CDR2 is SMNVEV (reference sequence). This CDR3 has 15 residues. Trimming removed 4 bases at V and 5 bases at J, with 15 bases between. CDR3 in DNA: TGTGCCAGCAGTTGGACTCGAGCGGTCGACAATGAGCAGTTCTTC. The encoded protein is CASSWTRAVDNEQFF.

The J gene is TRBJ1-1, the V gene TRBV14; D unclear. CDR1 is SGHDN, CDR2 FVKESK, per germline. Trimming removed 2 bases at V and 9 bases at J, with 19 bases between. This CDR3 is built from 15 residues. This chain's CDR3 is CASSQNFGLGRKAFF. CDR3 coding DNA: TGTGCCAGCAGCCAAAATTTCGGGCTAGGTCGAAAAGCTTTCTTT.

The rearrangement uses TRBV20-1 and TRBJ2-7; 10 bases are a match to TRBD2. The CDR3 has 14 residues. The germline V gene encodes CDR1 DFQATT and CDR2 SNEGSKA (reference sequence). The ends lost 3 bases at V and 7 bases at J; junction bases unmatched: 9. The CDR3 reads CSASPRTSGIEQYF. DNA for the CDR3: TGCAGTGCTAGCCCCCGTACTAGCGGGATAGAGCAGTACTTC.

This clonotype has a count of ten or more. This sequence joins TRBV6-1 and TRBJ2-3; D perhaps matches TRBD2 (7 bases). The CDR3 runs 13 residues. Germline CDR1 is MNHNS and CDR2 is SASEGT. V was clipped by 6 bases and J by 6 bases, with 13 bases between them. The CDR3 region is CASRWGGADTQYF. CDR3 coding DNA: TGTGCCAGCAGGTGGGGGGGCGCTGATACGCAGTATTTT.

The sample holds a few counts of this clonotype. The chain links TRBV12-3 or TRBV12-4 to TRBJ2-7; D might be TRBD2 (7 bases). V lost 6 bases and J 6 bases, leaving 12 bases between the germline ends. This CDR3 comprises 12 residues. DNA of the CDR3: TGTGCCAGCAGAGAGGGGGGGTTCGAGCAGTACTTC. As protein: CASREGGFEQYF.

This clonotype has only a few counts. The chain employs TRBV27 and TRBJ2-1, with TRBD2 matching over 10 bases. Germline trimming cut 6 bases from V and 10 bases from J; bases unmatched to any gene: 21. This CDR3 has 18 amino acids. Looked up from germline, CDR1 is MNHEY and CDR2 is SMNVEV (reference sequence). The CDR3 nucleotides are TGTGCCAGCAGCCGCCCATACGGTGGCCTAGCGGGAGCGGGGGAGCAGTTCTTC. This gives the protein CASSRPYGGLAGAGEQFF.

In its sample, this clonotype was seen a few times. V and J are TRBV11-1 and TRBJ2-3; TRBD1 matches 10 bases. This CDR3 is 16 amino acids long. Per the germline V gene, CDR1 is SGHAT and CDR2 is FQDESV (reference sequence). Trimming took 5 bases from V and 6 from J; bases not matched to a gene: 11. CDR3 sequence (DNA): TGTGCCAGCAGCCTCGGGACAGGGGCTCTAGGGGATACGCAGTATTTT. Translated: CASSLGTGALGDTQYF.

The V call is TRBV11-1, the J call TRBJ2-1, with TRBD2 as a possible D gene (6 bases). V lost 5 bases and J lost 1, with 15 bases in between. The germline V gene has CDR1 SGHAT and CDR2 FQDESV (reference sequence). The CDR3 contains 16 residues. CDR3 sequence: CASSPPGTESYNEQFF. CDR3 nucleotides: TGTGCCAGCAGCCCCCCCGGGACTGAGTCCTACAATGAGCAGTTCTTC.

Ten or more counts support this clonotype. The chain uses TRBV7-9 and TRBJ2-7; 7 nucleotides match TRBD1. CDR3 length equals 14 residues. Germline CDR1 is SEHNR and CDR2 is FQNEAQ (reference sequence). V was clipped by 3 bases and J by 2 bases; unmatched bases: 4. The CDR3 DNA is TGTGCCAGCAGCTTCCGGGACAGAGCCTACGAGCAGTACTTC. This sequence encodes CASSFRDRAYEQYF.

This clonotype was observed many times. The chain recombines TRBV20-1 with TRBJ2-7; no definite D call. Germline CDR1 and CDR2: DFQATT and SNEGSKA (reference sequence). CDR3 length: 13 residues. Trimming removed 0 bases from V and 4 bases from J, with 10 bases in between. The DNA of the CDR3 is TGCAGTGCTAGAGATCTGCTTGAGTACGAGCAGTACTTC. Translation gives CSARDLLEYEQYF.

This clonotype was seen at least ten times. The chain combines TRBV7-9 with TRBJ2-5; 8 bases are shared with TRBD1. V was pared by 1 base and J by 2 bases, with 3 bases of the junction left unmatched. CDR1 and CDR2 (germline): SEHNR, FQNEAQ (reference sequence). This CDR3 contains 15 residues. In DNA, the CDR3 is TGTGCCAGCAGCTTAGACAGGGGGAGTCAAGAGACCCAGTACTTC. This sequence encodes CASSLDRGSQETQYF. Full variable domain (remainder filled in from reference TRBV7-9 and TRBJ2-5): DTGVSQNPRHKITKRGQNVTFRCDPISEHNRLYWYRQTLGQGPEFLTYFQNEAQLEKSRLLSDRFSAERPKGSFSTLEIQRTEQGDSAMYLCASSLDRGSQETQYFGPGTRLLVL.

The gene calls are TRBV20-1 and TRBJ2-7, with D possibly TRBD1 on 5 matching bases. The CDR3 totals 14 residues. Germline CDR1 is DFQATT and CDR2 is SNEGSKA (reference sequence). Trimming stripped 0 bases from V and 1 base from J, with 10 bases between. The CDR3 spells CSARDYDRSYEQYF. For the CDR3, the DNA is TGCAGTGCTAGAGATTACGACAGATCCTACGAGCAGTACTTC.

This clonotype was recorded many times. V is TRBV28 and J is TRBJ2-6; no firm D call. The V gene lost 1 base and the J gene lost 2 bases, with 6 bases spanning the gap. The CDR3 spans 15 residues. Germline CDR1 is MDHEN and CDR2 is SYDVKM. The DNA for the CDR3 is TGTGCCAGCAGTTTATCTAGAGCTGGGGCCAACGTCCTGACTTTC. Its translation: CASSLSRAGANVLTF.

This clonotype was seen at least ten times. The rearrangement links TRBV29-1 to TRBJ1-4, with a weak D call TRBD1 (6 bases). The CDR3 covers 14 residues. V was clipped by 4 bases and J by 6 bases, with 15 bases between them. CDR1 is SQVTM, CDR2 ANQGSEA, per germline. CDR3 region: CSVAEGGGDEKLFF. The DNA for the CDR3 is TGCAGCGTTGCCGAGGGGGGCGGTGATGAAAAACTGTTTTTT.